Each of the 14 T cell receptor beta chains below was sequenced from the same sample in a study of blood T cell repertoires in COVID-19. Sequencing was performed with immunoSEQ multiplex PCR; in TCRdb, only in-frame clones are kept and a portion is missing. There are more than 350,000 clones in the sample; 80% to 90% occur only once, and about 1% lies in the top ten. The sequenced sample consisted of PBMCs or T cells enriched from blood (not recorded which). Receptors originate from a man aged 18 to 29 who had recovered from COVID-19.

As regards this clone: The sample has other DNA sequences that encode this CDR3 too. The chain links TRBV9 to TRBJ2-2; no definite D call. V lost 2 bases and J lost 4, with 3 bases in between. Looked up from germline, CDR1 is SGDLS and CDR2 is YYNGEE. This CDR3 region has 12 residues. The DNA for the CDR3 is TGTGCCAGCAGCGTGGCCACCGGGGAGCTGTTTTTT. This codes for CASSVATGELFF. The complete variable domain, with remaining parts taken from reference TRBV9 and TRBJ2-2, reads DSGVTQTPKHLITATGQRVTLRCSPRSGDLSVYWYQQSLDQGLQFLIQYYNGEERAKGNILERFSAQQFPDLHSELNLSSLELGDSALYFCASSVATGELFFGEGSRLTVL.

V is TRBV4-3 and J is TRBJ2-1; D possibly corresponds to TRBD1 (5 bases). Germline V CDR1 and CDR2: LGHNA, YSLEER. The CDR3 extends over 13 amino acids. V lost 0 bases and J lost 12, with 12 bases in between. The CDR3 reads CASSQDWGSGQFF. The CDR3 nucleotides read TGCGCCAGCAGCCAAGATTGGGGCTCGGGGCAGTTCTTC.

The chain combines TRBV19 with TRBJ1-5; 11 bases match TRBD1. Germline CDR1 reads LNHDA; CDR2 reads SQIVND (reference sequence). The trim removed 8 bases at V and 3 bases at J, leaving 0 bases unmatched. There are 13 residues in the CDR3. CDR3 loop: CASGQGANQPQHF. DNA for the CDR3: TGTGCCAGTGGACAGGGGGCCAATCAGCCCCAGCATTTT.

The V call is TRBV15, the J call TRBJ2-6; tentative D call: TRBD1 (5 bases). The germline gives CDR1 LNHNV, CDR2 YYDKDF (reference sequence). Trimming took 1 base from V and 0 from J, leaving 13 bases between them. CDR3 size: 18 residues. The chain's CDR3 is CATSRAPGHISGANVLTF. Here the CDR3 DNA reads TGTGCCACCAGCAGAGCTCCCGGACACATCTCTGGGGCCAACGTCCTGACTTTC.

The chain carries TRBV3-1 (or the pseudogene TRBV3-2) and TRBJ1-2, with D maybe TRBD1 (5 bases). Trimming shortened V by 2 bases and J by 4 bases, and 8 bases separated the two germline ends. This CDR3 has 13 residues. Germline-derived CDR1 and CDR2 are LGHDT and YNNKEL (reference sequence). The CDR3, as DNA: TGTGCCAGCAGCCAAAGACAGCTCTATGGCTACACCTTC. This codes for CASSQRQLYGYTF.

This chain uses TRBV19 with TRBJ2-1; TRBD1 matches at 7 bases. Germline V lookup: CDR1 LNHDA, CDR2 SQIVND (reference sequence). V shed 5 bases, J shed 4 bases, and the junction held 8 bases outside the gene matches. This CDR3 comprises 15 residues. CDR3 in DNA: TGTGCCAGTAGTCTCACAGGGGTGTGGTACAATGAGCAGTTCTTC. Translated: CASSLTGVWYNEQFF.

The V gene is TRBV6-1, the J gene TRBJ1-1, with a weak D call TRBD1 (6 bases). The CDR3 covers 15 residues. Looked up from germline, CDR1 is MNHNS and CDR2 is SASEGT. V was trimmed by 2 bases and J by 1 base, leaving 11 bases between them. As DNA, the CDR3 is TGTGCCAGCAGTGAAAGGGACACTGGGAACACTGAAGCTTTCTTT. This encodes CASSERDTGNTEAFF.

V usage is TRBV30 and J usage is TRBJ1-2; no clear D gene. Between the trimmed V and J ends, which lost 1 base and 5 bases, there was a span of 5 bases. CDR1 GTSNPN and CDR2 SVGIG come from the germline V gene (reference sequence). The CDR3 covers 11 residues. This CDR3 is CAWSGEYGYTF. The CDR3 nucleotides read TGTGCCTGGAGTGGGGAGTATGGCTACACCTTC.

In its sample, this clone was seen once. V and J are TRBV24-1 and TRBJ1-2, with TRBD1 as a possible D gene (5 bases). Germline V CDR1 and CDR2: KGHDR, SFDVKD. V gave up 7 bases and J gave up 3 bases, with 8 bases separating them. This CDR3 contains 12 residues. The CDR3 DNA is TGTGCCACCAGAGGGGCAGACTATGGCTACACCTTC. This translates into CATRGADYGYTF.

This rearrangement joins TRBV10-3 to TRBJ1-6; D remains unclear. The germline V gene has CDR1 ENHRY and CDR2 SYGVKD. This CDR3 region has 12 residues. Deletions cut 3 bases from V and 12 bases from J, with 9 bases between. The CDR3 region is CAISDGGKPLHF. The CDR3 DNA reads TGTGCCATCAGTGATGGAGGCAAACCCCTCCACTTT.

J is TRBJ2-7 and V is TRBV2; the match to TRBD1 covers 7 bases. This CDR3 region has 15 residues. The germline V gene encodes CDR1 SNHLY and CDR2 FYNNEI. The V segment lost 4 bases and the J segment 0 bases; nucleotides outside the gene matches: 6. DNA for the CDR3: TGTGCCAGCAGTGGGGCCGGGACAGTCTCCTACGAGCAGTACTTC. This codes for CASSGAGTVSYEQYF.

V usage is TRBV12-3 or TRBV12-4 and J usage is TRBJ1-1; D is undetermined. Trimming stripped 3 bases from V and 11 bases from J, with 16 bases between. This CDR3 has 13 amino acids. The CDR3 protein is CASSFGPYSGAFF. CDR3 sequence (DNA): TGTGCCAGCAGTTTTGGGCCCTATTCTGGGGCTTTCTTT.

The J gene is TRBJ2-7, the V gene TRBV6-2 or TRBV6-3; the match to TRBD2 covers 10 bases. V dropped 6 bases and J dropped 7; count of bases not matched to a gene: 15. Germline lookup yields CDR1 MNHEY and CDR2 SVGEGT. The CDR3 consists of 16 residues. The CDR3 DNA follows: TGTGCCAGCAGCCCCAGTAGGGCTAGCGGGGGAAGAGAGCAGTACTTC. Translation gives CASSPSRASGGREQYF.

The chain uses TRBV6-2 or TRBV6-3 and TRBJ2-7, with D unclear. The V end lost 6 bases, the J end lost 2 bases, and 5 bases lay between the germline ends. The length of the CDR3 is 11 residues. The germline V gene has CDR1 MNHEY and CDR2 SVGEGT. The DNA of the CDR3 is TGTGCCAGCAGCCTCACCTACGAGCAGTACTTC. It codes for CASSLTYEQYF.